The rows below give T cell receptor beta chains drawn from one sample of a study of human thymus T cells. Sequencing was performed with immunoSEQ multiplex PCR; in TCRdb, only in-frame clones are kept and a portion is missing. The sample holds some 46,000 clones; roughly 94% are singletons and the top ten take about 0.12%. Source material: blood. These receptors all stem from a boy less than two years old with a congenital heart defect but otherwise immunologically healthy. The CDR3 runs from the conserved cysteine through the conserved F or W.

CDR3 length: 15; J gene: TRBJ2-5; V gene: TRBV6-6; CDR3 protein: CASRGLAGGGETQYF
CDR3 length: 16; J gene: TRBJ2-3; V gene: TRBV5-4; CDR3 protein: CASSGGTSGRTDTQYF
CDR3 length: 14; J gene: TRBJ2-1; V gene: TRBV5-5; CDR3 protein: CASSLGGSYNEQFF
CDR3 length: 16; J gene: TRBJ2-7; V gene: TRBV7-2; CDR3 protein: CASSLKVTSGGYEQYF
CDR3 length: 14; J gene: TRBJ2-1; V gene: TRBV6-5; CDR3 protein: CASSGGAGDNEQFF
CDR3 length: 13; J gene: TRBJ2-1; V gene: TRBV7-3; CDR3 protein: CASSGTSYNEQFF
CDR3 length: 16; J gene: TRBJ2-2; V gene: TRBV7-2; CDR3 protein: CASSPYEGLSTGELFF
CDR3 length: 15; J gene: TRBJ2-3; V gene: TRBV27; CDR3 protein: CASSLSRPVIHTQYF
CDR3 length: 17; J gene: TRBJ2-7; V gene: TRBV4-3; CDR3 protein: CASSHAPGGKWTYEQYF
CDR3 length: 14; J gene: TRBJ2-1; V gene: TRBV5-1; CDR3 protein: CASSLETGRDEQFF
CDR3 length: 17; J gene: TRBJ1-2; V gene: TRBV5-1; CDR3 protein: CASSLLGEALLLYGYTF
CDR3 length: 17; J gene: TRBJ2-5; V gene: TRBV5-4; CDR3 protein: CASSLGTSGGRQETQYF
CDR3 length: 16; J gene: TRBJ2-1; V gene: TRBV10-1; CDR3 protein: CASSLAGEPPYNEQFF
CDR3 length: 15; J gene: TRBJ1-5; V gene: TRBV4-1; CDR3 protein: CASSQGLYSNQPQHF
CDR3 length: 15; J gene: TRBJ2-1; V gene: TRBV19; CDR3 protein: CASSIVGGANNEQFF
CDR3 length: 14; J gene: TRBJ2-7; V gene: TRBV5-1; CDR3 protein: CASSLGGGVDEQYF
CDR3 length: 17; J gene: TRBJ1-2; V gene: TRBV28; CDR3 protein: CASSFVSTARFGYGYTF
CDR3 length: 15; J gene: TRBJ2-1; V gene: TRBV28; CDR3 protein: CASSTYRGVSYEQFF
CDR3 length: 15; J gene: TRBJ2-1; V gene: TRBV5-1; CDR3 protein: CASSTVTGVYNEQFF
CDR3 length: 16; J gene: TRBJ2-3; V gene: TRBV6-5; CDR3 protein: CASSYSVGASTDTQYF
CDR3 length: 16; J gene: TRBJ2-2; V gene: TRBV5-4; CDR3 protein: CASSLRDRGSAGELFF
CDR3 length: 14; J gene: TRBJ2-7; V gene: TRBV6-1; CDR3 protein: CASSPTTGRYEQYF
CDR3 length: 17; J gene: TRBJ2-2; V gene: TRBV4-3; CDR3 protein: CASSQDGGGGDTGELFF
CDR3 length: 11; J gene: TRBJ2-1; V gene: TRBV7-3; CDR3 protein: CASSSGTGQFF